Each of the 30 T cell receptor beta chains below was sequenced from the same sample in a study of beta chain features in type 1 diabetes (dated 2018 in TCRdb). The receptor library was made with the immunoSEQ multiplex PCR assay. The entire isolated RNA was reverse transcribed using the High Capacity cDNA Reverse Transcription Kit, and thus expressed TCRB transcripts were sequenced. TCRdb's version of the immuneACCESS table is confined to in-frame rearrangements and falls short of the full clone set. An unresolved V gene accounts for under half of the shortfall where checked; the remainder is of unknown origin. In all, the sample holds 250,000 to 400,000 clones, and 12% to 15% of those were seen once. Together, the top ten hold 6.7% of the sample. Sample: central memory CD4+ T cells from blood. These receptors all come from a young man in good health.

V is TRBV9 and J is TRBJ2-5; D is perhaps TRBD1 (6 bases). This CDR3 spans 17 amino acids. Trimming took 0 bases from V and 5 from J, leaving 20 bases between them. CDR1 and CDR2 (germline): SGDLS, YYNGEE. CDR3: CASSVDEGQGIYETQYF. The DNA for the CDR3 is TGTGCCAGCAGCGTAGATGAGGGGCAGGGGATTTACGAGACCCAGTACTTC.

This clone appeared a few times. V and J are TRBV30 and TRBJ2-5; D remains ambiguous. Germline loops: CDR1 GTSNPN, CDR2 SVGIG (reference sequence). The CDR3 consists of 13 residues. V dropped 0 bases and J dropped 5 bases, with 10 bases sitting between them. The CDR3 is CAWSVQAHETQYF. The DNA of the CDR3 is TGTGCCTGGAGTGTTCAAGCGCACGAGACCCAGTACTTC.

This clone has a handful of counts. This chain uses TRBV29-1 with TRBJ2-3, with 8 bases aligning to TRBD2. The V gene end was trimmed by 6 bases and the J gene end by 5 bases; junction bases not matched to a gene: 13. In germline, CDR1 is SQVTM, CDR2 ANQGSEA. The CDR3 runs to 15 residues. This chain's CDR3 is CSVADKAGALDTQYF. DNA of the CDR3: TGCAGCGTGGCGGATAAAGCGGGAGCCTTAGATACGCAGTATTTT.

This chain uses TRBV7-2 with TRBJ2-5; a weak D match, TRBD2 (5 bases). The CDR3 covers 16 residues. Trimming cost V 1 base and J 10 bases, with 22 bases left between them. CDR1 is SGHTA, CDR2 FQGNSA, per germline. CDR3: CASSLDGRGPKADQYF. CDR3 in DNA: TGTGCCAGCAGCTTAGATGGTCGAGGGCCCAAAGCGGACCAGTACTTC.

In this sample, this clone turned up a few times. The J gene is TRBJ2-1, the V gene TRBV7-3; TRBD2 is a possible D gene (6 bases). The V gene's germline CDR1 is SGHTA and CDR2 FQGTGA. The CDR3 length is 15 residues. V lost 5 bases, J lost 7 bases, and 18 bases lay in between. The CDR3 DNA reads TGTGCCAGCAGCCCCTCTGCGGGACTTTGGAATGAGCAGTTCTTC. This gives the protein CASSPSAGLWNEQFF.

This chain joins TRBV29-1 and TRBJ2-7, with D unclear. Germline V gene sequence: CDR1 SQVTM, CDR2 ANQGSEA. V was clipped by 5 bases and J by 2 bases, with 10 bases between them. There are 12 residues in the CDR3. CDR3 sequence (DNA): TGCAGCGTTATGGACCGCACCTACGAGCAGTACTTC. As protein: CSVMDRTYEQYF.

The chain couples TRBV5-1 to TRBJ1-5; 10 bases agree with TRBD1. The V and J ends lost 0 bases and 4 bases, in that order; junction bases with no gene match: 1. CDR3 length equals 15 residues. CDR1 is SGHRS and CDR2 is YFSETQ in the germline V gene. CDR3: CASSLGQGANQPQHF. The CDR3 DNA is TGCGCCAGCAGCTTGGGACAGGGGGCGAATCAGCCCCAGCATTTT.

About this clone: Other DNA sequences in the same sample also yield this CDR3. The chain has TRBV30 and TRBJ1-2, with D unclear. The germline V and J ends were trimmed by 5 bases and 4 bases, with 11 bases remaining between them. CDR3 size: 12 residues. Germline lookup yields CDR1 GTSNPN and CDR2 SVGIG (reference sequence). The CDR3 here is CAWSTGPYGYTF. The CDR3 bases are TGTGCCTGGTCGACCGGGCCCTATGGCTACACCTTC. The variable domain in full, with the rest retrieved from reference TRBV30 and TRBJ1-2, is SQTIHQWPATLVQPVGSPLSLECTVEGTSNPNLYWYRQAAGRGLQLLFYSVGIGQISSEVPQNLSASRPQDRQFILSSKKLLLSDSGFYLCAWSTGPYGYTFGSGTRLTVV.

This rearrangement joins TRBV7-9 to TRBJ1-3; D call uncertain. This CDR3 has 13 amino acids. V lost 5 bases and J 4 bases, leaving 9 bases between the germline ends. Looked up from germline, CDR1 is SEHNR and CDR2 is FQNEAQ (reference sequence). The CDR3 region has the DNA TGTGCCAGCAGCGAGAACCGGGGAAACACCATATATTTT. Its translation is CASSENRGNTIYF.

CDR3 amino acids: CASSPPQAGMAFF. The CDR3 region has the DNA TGTGCCAGCTCACCACCCCAGGCGGGAATGGCTTTCTTT. The rearrangement links TRBV18 to TRBJ1-1; D not resolved. CDR3 length: 13 amino acids. V was cut by 0 bases and J by 11 bases, with 13 bases left in between. Germline values: CDR1 KGHSH, CDR2 LQKENI.

This clone was seen more than once but under ten times. V gene TRBV20-1 combines with J gene TRBJ2-3; 9 positions match TRBD1. Germline V gene data show CDR1 as DFQATT and CDR2 as SNEGSKA (reference sequence). Trimming cost V 7 bases and J 6 bases; bases outside gene matches: 2. The CDR3 is made up of 11 amino acids. CDR3 amino acids: CSGDRGDTQYF. CDR3 coding DNA: TGCAGTGGTGACAGGGGGGATACGCAGTATTTT.

This clone was detected once. The chain combines TRBV4-3 with TRBJ2-4; tentatively, D is TRBD2 (6 bases). Germline V CDR1 and CDR2: LGHNA, YSLEER. Between the trimmed V and J ends, which lost 3 bases and 0 bases, there was a span of 18 bases. The CDR3 consists of 18 residues. The CDR3 loop reads CASSHRLERRRAKNIQYF. In DNA, the CDR3 is TGCGCCAGCAGCCATCGACTAGAGCGGAGAAGAGCCAAAAACATTCAGTACTTC.

This clone was observed a handful of times. The chain uses TRBV6-6 and TRBJ2-3; a possible D gene is TRBD2 (5 bases). V dropped 0 bases and J dropped 1 base, with 11 bases sitting between them. Germline V gene data show CDR1 as MNHNY and CDR2 as SVGAGI (reference sequence). This CDR3 has 16 amino acids. The CDR3 loop reads CASSYSRARGTDTQYF. CDR3 nucleotides: TGTGCCAGCAGTTACTCGCGGGCCCGGGGCACAGATACGCAGTATTTT.

This clone was observed a few times. This chain joins TRBV5-1 and TRBJ1-2; no firm D call. The CDR3 is made up of 15 amino acids. The germline gives CDR1 SGHRS, CDR2 YFSETQ. V lost 3 bases and J 8 bases, leaving 20 bases between the germline ends. The CDR3 sequence: CASSSQNLGANGYTF. The DNA of the CDR3 is TGCGCCAGCAGCTCCCAAAACCTAGGAGCCAACGGCTACACCTTC.

This clone was counted between two and nine times. The chain links TRBV11-3 to TRBJ1-2; 9 nucleotides match TRBD1. Per the germline V gene, CDR1 is SGHNT and CDR2 is YENEEA. The ends lost 5 bases at V and 4 bases at J; junction bases unmatched: 8. There are 15 residues in the CDR3. DNA of the CDR3: TGTGCCAGCAGCGTCGACAGGGGGTTCGTCTATGGCTACACCTTC. Protein sequence: CASSVDRGFVYGYTF.

This chain connects TRBV10-3 to TRBJ1-1; D might be TRBD1 (6 bases). V was trimmed by 7 bases and J by 1 base, leaving 13 bases between them. Germline V gives CDR1 ENHRY, CDR2 SYGVKD. The CDR3 runs 14 residues. The CDR3 sequence is CAITTEGGNTEAFF. In DNA, the CDR3 is TGTGCCATCACCACCGAGGGGGGGAACACTGAAGCTTTCTTT.

This clone was recorded many times. The chain carries TRBV7-9 and TRBJ2-1; 8 bases are a match to TRBD1. From germline, CDR1 is SEHNR and CDR2 FQNEAQ (reference sequence). V trimming: 9 bases; J trimming: 6 bases; junction bases outside the gene matches: 10. This CDR3 spans 14 amino acids. This chain's CDR3 is CARSQGQDANEQFF. DNA for the CDR3: TGTGCCAGGTCGCAGGGACAGGATGCCAATGAGCAGTTCTTC.

The table lists this clone with a few counts. V gene TRBV11-1 combines with J gene TRBJ2-2; D gene uncertain. The CDR3 is 15 residues long. V was pared by 1 base and J by 0 bases, with 6 bases between. The germline V gene encodes CDR1 SGHAT and CDR2 FQDESV (reference sequence). The CDR3 reads CASSLDQANTGELFF. Here the CDR3 DNA reads TGTGCCAGCAGCTTAGACCAGGCGAACACCGGGGAGCTGTTTTTT.

This clone appeared a few times. The rearrangement links TRBV19 to TRBJ2-2; D is possibly TRBD1 or TRBD2 (5 bases each). Trimming removed 5 bases from V and 6 bases from J, with 25 bases in between. This CDR3 has 18 amino acids. Germline CDR1 is LNHDA and CDR2 is SQIVND (reference sequence). This CDR3 reads CASSRRQTSGTVSGELFF. The CDR3 DNA sequence: TGTGCCAGTAGTCGACGACAGACCTCGGGAACCGTTTCCGGGGAGCTGTTTTTT.

The gene calls are TRBV27 and TRBJ1-2; 7 positions match TRBD1. CDR1 is MNHEY, CDR2 SMNVEV, per germline (reference sequence). The CDR3 has 15 residues. J was trimmed by 0 bases and V by 6 bases; bases with no gene match: 7. CDR3: CASSPRTGSNYGYTF. The CDR3 DNA reads as TGTGCCAGCAGCCCACGGACAGGCTCTAACTATGGCTACACCTTC.

The rearrangement links TRBV6-1 to TRBJ1-2; D call uncertain. The germline V and J ends were trimmed by 7 bases and 4 bases, with 13 bases remaining between them. The CDR3 runs to 13 residues. Germline assignment: CDR1 MNHNS and CDR2 SASEGT. The CDR3: CASIGSLSYGYTF. CDR3 bases: TGTGCCAGCATCGGGTCCCTAAGCTATGGCTACACCTTC.

This clone was observed a few times. The rearrangement uses TRBV7-9 and TRBJ1-2; D is perhaps TRBD1 (5 bases). This CDR3 comprises 12 residues. CDR1 and CDR2 from the germline V gene are SEHNR and FQNEAQ (reference sequence). Trimming left V 4 bases short and J 5 bases short, with 8 bases between. The CDR3 DNA follows: TGTGCCAGCAGCTACAGGATTTATGGCTACACCTTC. Encoded protein: CASSYRIYGYTF.

Only a few counts were recorded for this clone. The chain carries TRBV5-4 and TRBJ2-5; TRBD1 agrees at 8 bases. V dropped 5 bases and J dropped 5; count of bases not matched to a gene: 11. The CDR3 covers 15 residues. The V gene's germline CDR1 is SGHNT and CDR2 YYREEE (reference sequence). The CDR3 nucleotides are TGTGCCAGCAGTCCCGGTCAGGGGGCACGGGAGACCCAGTACTTC. As protein: CASSPGQGARETQYF.

The V gene is TRBV19, the J gene TRBJ2-2, with no clear D. Germline V gives CDR1 LNHDA, CDR2 SQIVND (reference sequence). The CDR3 contains 14 residues. Trimming left V 7 bases short and J 2 bases short, with 11 bases between. The CDR3 reads CASNFNENTGELFF. CDR3 DNA: TGTGCCAGTAATTTTAACGAAAACACCGGGGAGCTGTTTTTT.

This clone has just a few counts. The chain combines TRBV18 with TRBJ2-1; 8 bases are a match to TRBD1. The germline gives CDR1 KGHSH, CDR2 LQKENI. CDR3 length equals 14 residues. The V and J ends lost 1 base and 7 bases, in that order; junction bases with no gene match: 3. The CDR3 DNA reads as TGTGCCAGCTCACCACAAGGGACAGGAAATGAGCAGTTCTTC. Amino acids: CASSPQGTGNEQFF.

This clone was counted a few times. The chain combines TRBV6-6 with TRBJ1-6, with D tentatively TRBD1 (6 bases). Germline V CDR1 and CDR2: MNHNY, SVGAGI (reference sequence). V shed 9 bases and J shed 0 bases, with 12 bases lying between them. The CDR3 totals 15 residues. Here the CDR3 reads CASRQDSSYNSPLHF. CDR3 bases: TGTGCCAGTCGACAGGATAGCTCCTATAATTCACCCCTCCACTTT.

This clone was observed a few times. The chain links TRBV28 to TRBJ2-4; TRBD1 aligns across 8 bases. The length of the CDR3 is 14 residues. Germline V gene lookup returns CDR1 MDHEN and CDR2 SYDVKM. V was clipped by 5 bases and J by 6 bases; unmatched bases: 6. The CDR3 DNA reads as TGTGCCAGCAGTGGCAGGGGGCGCTTAAACATTCAGTACTTC. This sequence encodes CASSGRGRLNIQYF. Full variable domain (missing parts from reference TRBV28 and TRBJ2-4): DVKVTQSSRYLVKRTGEKVFLECVQDMDHENMFWYRQDPGLGLRLIYFSYDVKMKEKGDIPEGYSVSREKKERFSLILESASTNQTSMYLCASSGRGRLNIQYFGAGTRLSVL.

The rearrangement uses TRBV11-3 and TRBJ1-1; 7 nucleotides match TRBD1. With V trimmed by 8 bases and J by 1 base, 4 bases remained unmatched. The CDR3 has 13 amino acids. Germline lookup yields CDR1 SGHNT and CDR2 YENEEA. Here the CDR3 DNA reads TGTGCCAGCCTGGGGACAGCGAACACTGAAGCTTTCTTT. This gives the protein CASLGTANTEAFF.

The chain uses TRBV6-5 and TRBJ2-4; D is perhaps TRBD1 (6 bases). Germline CDR1 MNHEY, CDR2 SVGAGI. Trimming removed 2 bases at V and 2 bases at J, with 10 bases between. This CDR3 region has 15 residues. The CDR3 is CASSYGGGSKNIQYF. CDR3 sequence (DNA): TGTGCCAGCAGTTACGGGGGCGGGTCCAAAAACATTCAGTACTTC.

V and J are TRBV28 and TRBJ1-2; D possibly corresponds to TRBD1 (6 bases). V lost 7 bases and J lost 4, with 10 bases in between. Germline V lookup: CDR1 MDHEN, CDR2 SYDVKM. The CDR3 length is 12 residues. The CDR3 protein is CASTHRVYGYTF. The CDR3 bases are TGTGCCAGCACTCACAGGGTCTATGGCTACACCTTC.